This TCR beta chain was sequenced during a study of identical twins. Study findings and constraints: There was an excess of low generation probability in the out-of-frame alpha sequences that twins shared. Findings depended on cross-sectional statistics rather than tracking the same donors.

cDNA carried unique molecular identifiers, and a universal primer site was added by template switching. MiXCR, applied by TCRdb to the 5' RACE reads, yields one record per CDR3 protein. This table holds 640,000 or so distinct CDR3 sequences, around 6.1% found once. Trimming pared 0 bases from V and 7 bases from J, leaving 8 bases between. Germline CDR1 LGHNA, CDR2 YSLEER. The CDR3 contains 13 residues. To note about this clonotype: Antigen unknown.

The sample consisted of naive T cells sorted from blood. The chain employs TRBV4-3 and TRBJ2-3; D gene uncertain. The TCR originated in a man aged 18 to 35 in good health. CDR3 sequence reads: CASSQEGSNTQYF. In nucleotides, the CDR3 is TGCGCCAGCAGCCAAGAAGGATCAAATACGCAGTATTTT.